The entry below describes one T cell receptor (beta chain). The data originate from a study of blood T cell repertoires in COVID-19. Overall study: The United States, Italy and Spain supplied acute and convalescent COVID-19 samples. Sources were T cells, B-cell-depleted T cells, or PBMCs; the material itself was cDNA or gDNA.

This CDR3 region has 14 residues. The V gene lost 3 bases and the J gene lost 8 bases, with 11 bases spanning the gap. Germline V CDR1 and CDR2: ENHRY, SYGVKD. As originally analysed: From reference gene primer amplification, estimates of nucleated cell counts were derived. Some clones are missing from TCRdb's copy, which holds only in-frame ones; the method was immunoSEQ multiplex PCR. D and trimming were read from the DNA, whereas the V and J calls and clone size are those reported in that table. The table records 38,000 or so clones, around four fifths of them present only once. This TCR derives from a human donor in a cohort sampled during active or convalescent COVID-19. The donor label of this sample is uncertain. Specimen: peripheral blood. The J gene is TRBJ1-6, the V gene TRBV10-3, with D perhaps TRBD1 (5 bases). The CDR3 loop is CAISDRGRDSPLHF. Here the CDR3 DNA reads TGTGCCATCAGTGATAGGGGCAGGGATTCACCCCTCCACTTT.